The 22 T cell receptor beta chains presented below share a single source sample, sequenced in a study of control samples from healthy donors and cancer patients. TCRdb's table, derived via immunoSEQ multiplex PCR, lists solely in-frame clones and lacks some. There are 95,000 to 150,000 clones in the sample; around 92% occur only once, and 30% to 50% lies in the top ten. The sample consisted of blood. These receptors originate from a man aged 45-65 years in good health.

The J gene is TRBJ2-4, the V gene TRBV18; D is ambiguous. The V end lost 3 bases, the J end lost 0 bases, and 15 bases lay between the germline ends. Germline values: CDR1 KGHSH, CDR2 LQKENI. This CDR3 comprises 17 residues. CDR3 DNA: TGTGCCAGCTCACCGCTCACACCCGACTTAGCCAAAAACATTCAGTACTTC. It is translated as CASSPLTPDLAKNIQYF. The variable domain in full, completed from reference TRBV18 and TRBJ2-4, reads NAGVMQNPRHLVRRRGQEARLRCSPMKGHSHVYWYRQLPEEGLKFMVYLQKENIIDESGMPKERFSAEFPKEGPSILRIQQVVRGDSAAYFCASSPLTPDLAKNIQYFGAGTRLSVL.

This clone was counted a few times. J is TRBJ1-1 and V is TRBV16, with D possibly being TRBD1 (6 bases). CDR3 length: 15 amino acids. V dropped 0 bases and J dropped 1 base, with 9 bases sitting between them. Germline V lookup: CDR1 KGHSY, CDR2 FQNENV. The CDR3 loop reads CASSQSGGANTEAFF. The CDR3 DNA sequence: TGTGCCAGCAGCCAATCAGGGGGGGCGAACACTGAAGCTTTCTTT.

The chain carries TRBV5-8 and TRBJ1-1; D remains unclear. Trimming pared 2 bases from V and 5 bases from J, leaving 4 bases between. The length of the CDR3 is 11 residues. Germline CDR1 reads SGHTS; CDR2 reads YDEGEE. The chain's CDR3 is CASSFWTEAFF. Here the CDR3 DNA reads TGTGCCAGCAGCTTTTGGACTGAAGCTTTCTTT.

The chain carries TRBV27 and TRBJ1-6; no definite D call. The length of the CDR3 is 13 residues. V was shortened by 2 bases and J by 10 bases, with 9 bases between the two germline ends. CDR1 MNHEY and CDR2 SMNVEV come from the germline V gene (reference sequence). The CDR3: CASSLMRESPLHF. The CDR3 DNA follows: TGTGCCAGCAGTTTAATGCGGGAATCACCCCTCCACTTT.

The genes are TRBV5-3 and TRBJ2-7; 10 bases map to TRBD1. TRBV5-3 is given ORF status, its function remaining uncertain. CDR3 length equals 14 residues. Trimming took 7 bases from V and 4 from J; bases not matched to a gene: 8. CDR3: CARGTGDRLYEQYF. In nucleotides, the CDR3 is TGTGCCAGAGGGACAGGGGATAGACTGTACGAGCAGTACTTC.

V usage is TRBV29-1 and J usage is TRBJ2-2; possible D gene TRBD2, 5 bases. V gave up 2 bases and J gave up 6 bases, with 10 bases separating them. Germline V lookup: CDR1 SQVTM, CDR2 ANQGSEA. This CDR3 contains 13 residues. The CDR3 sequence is CSVERVGAGELFF. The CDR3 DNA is TGCAGCGTTGAAAGGGTGGGAGCCGGGGAGCTGTTTTTT.

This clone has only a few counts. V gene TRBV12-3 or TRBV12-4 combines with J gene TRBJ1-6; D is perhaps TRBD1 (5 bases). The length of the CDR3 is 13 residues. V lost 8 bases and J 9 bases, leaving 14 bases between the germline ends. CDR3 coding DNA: TGTGCCAGCGCGCGCATGGGGGGTTCACCCCTCCACTTT. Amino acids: CASARMGGSPLHF.

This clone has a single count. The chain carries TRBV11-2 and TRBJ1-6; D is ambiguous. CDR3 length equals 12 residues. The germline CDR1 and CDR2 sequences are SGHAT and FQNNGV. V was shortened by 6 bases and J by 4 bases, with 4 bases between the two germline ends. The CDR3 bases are TGTGCCAGCAGTCATTATAATTCACCCCTCCACTTT. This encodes CASSHYNSPLHF.

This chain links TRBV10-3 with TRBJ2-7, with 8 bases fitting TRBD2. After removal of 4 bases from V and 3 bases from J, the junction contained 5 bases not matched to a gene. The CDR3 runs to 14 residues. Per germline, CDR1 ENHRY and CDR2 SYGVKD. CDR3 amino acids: CAISVTGGGYEQYF. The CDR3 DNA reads TGTGCCATCAGTGTAACGGGGGGGGGCTACGAGCAGTACTTC.

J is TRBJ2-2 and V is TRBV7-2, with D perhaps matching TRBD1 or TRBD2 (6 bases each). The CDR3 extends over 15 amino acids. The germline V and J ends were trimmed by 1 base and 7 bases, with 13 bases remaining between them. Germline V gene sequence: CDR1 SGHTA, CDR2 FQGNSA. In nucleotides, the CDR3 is TGTGCCAGCAGCTTAGAGGGGGGTGGGAACGGGGAGCTGTTTTTT. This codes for CASSLEGGGNGELFF.

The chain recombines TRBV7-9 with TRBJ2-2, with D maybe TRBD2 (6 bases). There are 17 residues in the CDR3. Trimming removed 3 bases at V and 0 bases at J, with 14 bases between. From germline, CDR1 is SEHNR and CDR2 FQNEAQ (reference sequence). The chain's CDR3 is CASSFAGRTPNTGELFF. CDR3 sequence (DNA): TGTGCCAGCAGCTTCGCAGGGAGGACCCCGAACACCGGGGAGCTGTTTTTT.

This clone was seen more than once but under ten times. CDR3 protein: CASSFSWKDTEAFF. CDR3 DNA: TGTGCCAGCAGCTTTAGTTGGAAAGACACTGAAGCTTTCTTT. This sequence joins TRBV7-2 and TRBJ1-1; no clear D gene. The germline V gene encodes CDR1 SGHTA and CDR2 FQGNSA. There are 14 residues in the CDR3. V lost 3 bases and J 3 bases, leaving 11 bases between the germline ends.

The CDR3 sequence is CASSQTGGTGGEKLFF. The CDR3 bases are TGTGCCAGCAGCCAGACTGGCGGGACAGGGGGTGAAAAACTGTTTTTT. The genes are TRBV7-9 and TRBJ1-4; 11 bases fit TRBD1. Looked up from germline, CDR1 is SEHNR and CDR2 is FQNEAQ (reference sequence). Germline trimming cut 5 bases from V and 7 bases from J; bases unmatched to any gene: 9. This CDR3 is built from 16 residues. Using reference TRBV7-9 and TRBJ1-4 for the parts outside the CDR3, the full variable domain is DTGVSQNPRHKITKRGQNVTFRCDPISEHNRLYWYRQTLGQGPEFLTYFQNEAQLEKSRLLSDRFSAERPKGSFSTLEIQRTEQGDSAMYLCASSQTGGTGGEKLFFGSGTQLSVL.

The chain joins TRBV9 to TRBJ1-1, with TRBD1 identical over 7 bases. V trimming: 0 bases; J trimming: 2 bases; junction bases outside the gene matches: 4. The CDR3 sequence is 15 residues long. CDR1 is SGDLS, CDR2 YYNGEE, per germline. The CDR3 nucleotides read TGTGCCAGCAGCGTAGGAGGGGGCCCAAACACTGAAGCTTTCTTT. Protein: CASSVGGGPNTEAFF.

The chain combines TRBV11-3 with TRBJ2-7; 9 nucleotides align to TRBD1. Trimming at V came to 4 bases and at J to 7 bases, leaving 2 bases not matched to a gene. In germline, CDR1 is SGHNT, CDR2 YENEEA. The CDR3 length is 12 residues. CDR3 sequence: CASSSGTGEQYF. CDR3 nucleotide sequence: TGTGCCAGCAGCTCCGGGACAGGGGAGCAGTACTTC.

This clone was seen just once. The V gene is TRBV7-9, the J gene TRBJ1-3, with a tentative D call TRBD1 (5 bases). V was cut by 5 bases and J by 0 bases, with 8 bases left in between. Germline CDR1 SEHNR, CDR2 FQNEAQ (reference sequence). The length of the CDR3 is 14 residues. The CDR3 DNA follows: TGTGCCAGCAGCCCGACAGACTCTGGAAACACCATATATTTT. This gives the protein CASSPTDSGNTIYF. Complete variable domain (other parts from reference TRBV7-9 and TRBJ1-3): DTGVSQNPRHKITKRGQNVTFRCDPISEHNRLYWYRQTLGQGPEFLTYFQNEAQLEKSRLLSDRFSAERPKGSFSTLEIQRTEQGDSAMYLCASSPTDSGNTIYFGEGSWLTVV.

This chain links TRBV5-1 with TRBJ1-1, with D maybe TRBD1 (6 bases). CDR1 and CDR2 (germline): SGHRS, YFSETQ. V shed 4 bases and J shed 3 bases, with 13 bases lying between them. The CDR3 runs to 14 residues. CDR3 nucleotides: TGCGCCAGCAGCAACCAGGGGAGGGACACTGAAGCTTTCTTT. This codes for CASSNQGRDTEAFF.

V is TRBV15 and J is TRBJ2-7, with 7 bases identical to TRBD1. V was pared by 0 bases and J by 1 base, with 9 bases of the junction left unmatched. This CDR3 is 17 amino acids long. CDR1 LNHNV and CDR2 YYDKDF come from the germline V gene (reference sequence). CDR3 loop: CATSRDGQGVRSYEQYF. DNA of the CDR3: TGTGCCACCAGCAGAGATGGCCAGGGGGTTAGGTCCTACGAGCAGTACTTC. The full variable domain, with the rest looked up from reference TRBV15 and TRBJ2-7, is DAMVIQNPRYQVTQFGKPVTLSCSQTLNHNVMYWYQQKSSQAPKLLFHYYDKDFNNEADTPDNFQSRRPNTSFCFLDIRSPGLGDTAMYLCATSRDGQGVRSYEQYFGPGTRLTVT.

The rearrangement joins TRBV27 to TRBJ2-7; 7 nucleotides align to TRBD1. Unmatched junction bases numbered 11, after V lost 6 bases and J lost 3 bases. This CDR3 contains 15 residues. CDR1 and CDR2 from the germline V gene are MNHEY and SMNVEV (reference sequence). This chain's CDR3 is CASSRARTGNYEQYF. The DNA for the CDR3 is TGTGCCAGCAGCCGTGCAAGGACAGGAAACTACGAGCAGTACTTC.

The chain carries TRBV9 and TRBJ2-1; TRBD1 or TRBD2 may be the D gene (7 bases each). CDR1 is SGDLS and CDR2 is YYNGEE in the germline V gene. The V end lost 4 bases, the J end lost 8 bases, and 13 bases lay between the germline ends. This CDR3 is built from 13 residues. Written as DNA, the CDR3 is TGTGCCAGCAGCACCTCAGGGGGGGATGAGCAGTTCTTC. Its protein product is CASSTSGGDEQFF.

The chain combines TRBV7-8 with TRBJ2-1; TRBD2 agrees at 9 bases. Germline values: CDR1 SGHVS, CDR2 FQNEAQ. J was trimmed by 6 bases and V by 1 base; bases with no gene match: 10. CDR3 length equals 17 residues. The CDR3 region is CASSLVAGGGGANEQFF. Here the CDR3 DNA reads TGTGCCAGCAGCTTAGTTGCTGGTGGCGGGGGGGCCAATGAGCAGTTCTTC.

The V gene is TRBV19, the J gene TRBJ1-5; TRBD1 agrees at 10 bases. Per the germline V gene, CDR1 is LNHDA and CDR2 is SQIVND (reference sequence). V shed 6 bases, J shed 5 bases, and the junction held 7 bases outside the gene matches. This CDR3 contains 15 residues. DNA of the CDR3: TGTGCCAGTAGCCCGGGACAGGGGCTCGATCAGCCCCAGCATTTT. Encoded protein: CASSPGQGLDQPQHF.